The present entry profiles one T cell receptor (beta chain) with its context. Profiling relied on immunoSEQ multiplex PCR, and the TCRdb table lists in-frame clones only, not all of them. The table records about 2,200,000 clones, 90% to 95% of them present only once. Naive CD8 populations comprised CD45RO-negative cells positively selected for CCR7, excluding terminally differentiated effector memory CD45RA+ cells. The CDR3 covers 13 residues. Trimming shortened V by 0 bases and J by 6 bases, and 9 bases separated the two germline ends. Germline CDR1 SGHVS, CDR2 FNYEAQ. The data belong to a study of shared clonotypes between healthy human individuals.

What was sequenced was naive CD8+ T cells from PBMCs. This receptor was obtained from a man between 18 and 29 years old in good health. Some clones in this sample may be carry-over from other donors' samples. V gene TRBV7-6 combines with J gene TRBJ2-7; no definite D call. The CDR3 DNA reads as TGTGCCAGCAGCTTAGCGAGTCAGCTCGAGCAGTACTTC. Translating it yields CASSLASQLEQYF. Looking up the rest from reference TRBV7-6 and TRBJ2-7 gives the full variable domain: GAGVSQSPRYKVTKRGQDVALRCDPISGHVSLYWYRQALGQGPEFLTYFNYEAQQDKSGLPNDRFSAERPEGSISTLTIQRTEQRDSAMYRCASSLASQLEQYFGPGTRLTVT.